The clone carrying this T cell receptor (beta chain) was counted at least ten times. Germline trimming cut 3 bases from V and 7 bases from J; bases unmatched to any gene: 8. The CDR3 covers 15 residues. CDR1 is SGHTA and CDR2 is FQGNSA in the germline V gene. This sample is part of a study of early T cells in non-severe SARS-CoV-2 infection. TCRdb itself ran the 5' RACE reads through MiXCR, one entry per CDR3 protein. The profile shows 70,000 to 95,000 distinct CDR3 sequences, approximately 15% of them singletons. The sequencing sample was made of whole blood. The chain recombines TRBV7-2 with TRBJ2-3, with 9 bases fitting TRBD1. The clonotype comes from an adult who was a healthcare worker with PCR-confirmed SARS-CoV-2 infection or an uninfected control (not recorded which). This chain's CDR3 is CASSLLRTGAHTQYF. The CDR3 DNA reads as TGTGCCAGCAGCTTGCTCCGGACAGGGGCGCATACGCAGTATTTT.